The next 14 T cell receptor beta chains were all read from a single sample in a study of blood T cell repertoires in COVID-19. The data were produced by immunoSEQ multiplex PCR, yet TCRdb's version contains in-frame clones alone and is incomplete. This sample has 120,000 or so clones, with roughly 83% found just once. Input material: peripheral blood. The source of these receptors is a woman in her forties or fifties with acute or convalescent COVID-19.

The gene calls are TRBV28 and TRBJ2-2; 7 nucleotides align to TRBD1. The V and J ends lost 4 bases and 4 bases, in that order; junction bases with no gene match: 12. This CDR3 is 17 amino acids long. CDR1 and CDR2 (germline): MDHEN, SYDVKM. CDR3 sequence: CASSYRLQGSGTGELFF. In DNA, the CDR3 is TGTGCCAGCAGTTACCGACTACAGGGGTCTGGCACCGGGGAGCTGTTTTTT.

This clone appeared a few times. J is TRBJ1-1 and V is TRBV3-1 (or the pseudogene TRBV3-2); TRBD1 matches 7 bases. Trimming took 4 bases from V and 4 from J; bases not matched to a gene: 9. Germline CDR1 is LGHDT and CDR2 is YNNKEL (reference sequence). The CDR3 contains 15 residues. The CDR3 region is CASSPTGVVSTEAFF. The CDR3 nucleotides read TGTGCCAGCAGCCCTACAGGGGTAGTGAGCACTGAAGCTTTCTTT.

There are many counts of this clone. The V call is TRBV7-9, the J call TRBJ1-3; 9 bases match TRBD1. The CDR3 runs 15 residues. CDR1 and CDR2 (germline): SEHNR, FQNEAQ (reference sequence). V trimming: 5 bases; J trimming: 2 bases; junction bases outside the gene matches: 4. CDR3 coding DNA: TGTGCCAGCAGCGCCGGGACAGGGCCTGGAAACACCATATATTTT. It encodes CASSAGTGPGNTIYF.

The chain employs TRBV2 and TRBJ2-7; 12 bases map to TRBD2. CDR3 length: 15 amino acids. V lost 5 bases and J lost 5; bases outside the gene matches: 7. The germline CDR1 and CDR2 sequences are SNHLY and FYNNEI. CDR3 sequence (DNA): TGTGCCAGCAGTCCAACTAGCGGGGGGTCCCACGAGCAGTACTTC. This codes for CASSPTSGGSHEQYF. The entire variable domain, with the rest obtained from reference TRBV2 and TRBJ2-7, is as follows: EPEVTQTPSHQVTQMGQEVILRCVPISNHLYFYWYRQILGQKVEFLVSFYNNEISEKSEIFDDQFSVERPDGSNFTLKIRSTKLEDSAMYFCASSPTSGGSHEQYFGPGTRLTVT.

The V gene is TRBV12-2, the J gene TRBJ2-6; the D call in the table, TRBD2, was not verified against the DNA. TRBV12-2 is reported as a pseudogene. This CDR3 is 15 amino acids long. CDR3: CASRLTIAGANVLTF. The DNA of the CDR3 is TGTGCAAGTCGCCTGACTATCGCTGGGGCCAACGTCCTGACTTTC.

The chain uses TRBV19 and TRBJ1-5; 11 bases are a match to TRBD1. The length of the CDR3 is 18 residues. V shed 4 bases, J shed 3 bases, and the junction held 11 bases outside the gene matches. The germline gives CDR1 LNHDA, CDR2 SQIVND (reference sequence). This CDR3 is CASSTPGQGALPNQPQHF. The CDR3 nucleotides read TGTGCCAGTAGTACCCCCGGACAGGGGGCCCTCCCCAATCAGCCCCAGCATTTT.

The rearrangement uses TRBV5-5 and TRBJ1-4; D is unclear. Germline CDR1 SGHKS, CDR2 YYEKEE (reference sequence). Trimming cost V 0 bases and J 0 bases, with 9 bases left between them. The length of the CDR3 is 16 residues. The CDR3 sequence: CASSLDPRSTNEKLFF. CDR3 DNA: TGTGCCAGCAGCTTGGATCCCAGGTCAACTAATGAAAAACTGTTTTTT.

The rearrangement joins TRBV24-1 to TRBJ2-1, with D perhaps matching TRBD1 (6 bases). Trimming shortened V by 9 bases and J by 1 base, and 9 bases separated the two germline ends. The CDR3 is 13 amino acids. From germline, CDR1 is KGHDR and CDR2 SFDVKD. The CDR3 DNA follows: TGTGCCACCGTCGGGACATCCTACAATGAGCAGTTCTTC. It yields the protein CATVGTSYNEQFF.

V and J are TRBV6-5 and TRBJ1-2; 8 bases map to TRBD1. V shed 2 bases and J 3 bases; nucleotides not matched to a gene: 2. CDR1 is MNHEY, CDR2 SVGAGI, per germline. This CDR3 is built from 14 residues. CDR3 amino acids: CASSYTDRDYGYTF. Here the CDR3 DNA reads TGTGCCAGCAGTTACACGGACAGGGACTATGGCTACACCTTC.

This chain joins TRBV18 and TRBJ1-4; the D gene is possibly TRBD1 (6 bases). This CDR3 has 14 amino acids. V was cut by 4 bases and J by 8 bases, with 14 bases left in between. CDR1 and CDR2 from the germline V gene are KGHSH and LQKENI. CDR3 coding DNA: TGTGCCAGCTCACGAGGGGACATGCGGGAAAAACTGTTTTTT. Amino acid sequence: CASSRGDMREKLFF.

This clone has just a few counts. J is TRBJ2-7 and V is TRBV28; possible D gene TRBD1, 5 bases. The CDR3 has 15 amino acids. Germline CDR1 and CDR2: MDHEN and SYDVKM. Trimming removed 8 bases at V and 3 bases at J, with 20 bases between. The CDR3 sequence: CASGSLSRALYEQYF. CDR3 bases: TGTGCCAGCGGCTCCCTTTCCAGGGCCCTCTACGAGCAGTACTTC. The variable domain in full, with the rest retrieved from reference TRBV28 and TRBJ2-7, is DVKVTQSSRYLVKRTGEKVFLECVQDMDHENMFWYRQDPGLGLRLIYFSYDVKMKEKGDIPEGYSVSREKKERFSLILESASTNQTSMYLCASGSLSRALYEQYFGPGTRLTVT.

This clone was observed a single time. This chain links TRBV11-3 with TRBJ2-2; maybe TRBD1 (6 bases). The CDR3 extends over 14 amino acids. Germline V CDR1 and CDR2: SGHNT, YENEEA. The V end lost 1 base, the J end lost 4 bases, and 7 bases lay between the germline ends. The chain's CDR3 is CASSLVRGTGELFF. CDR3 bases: TGTGCCAGCAGCTTAGTCAGGGGCACCGGGGAGCTGTTTTTT. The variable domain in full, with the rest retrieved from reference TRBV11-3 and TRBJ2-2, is EAGVVQSPRYKIIEKKQPVAFWCNPISGHNTLYWYLQNLGQGPELLIRYENEEAVDDSQLPKDRFSAERLKGVDSTLKIQPAELGDSAVYLCASSLVRGTGELFFGEGSRLTVL.

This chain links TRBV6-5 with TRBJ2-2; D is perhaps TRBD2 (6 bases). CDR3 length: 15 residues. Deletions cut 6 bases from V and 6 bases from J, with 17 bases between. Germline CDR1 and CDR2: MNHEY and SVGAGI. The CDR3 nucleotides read TGTGCCAGCAGGGAGGGGTGGGGCAGGGCCGGGGAGCTGTTTTTT. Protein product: CASREGWGRAGELFF.

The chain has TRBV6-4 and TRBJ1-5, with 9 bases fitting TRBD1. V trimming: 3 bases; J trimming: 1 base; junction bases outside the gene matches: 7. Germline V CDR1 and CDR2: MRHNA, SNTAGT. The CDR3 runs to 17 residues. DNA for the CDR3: TGTGCCAGCAGTGAGCTTGGACAGGGGCGGAGCAATCAGCCCCAGCATTTT. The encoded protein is CASSELGQGRSNQPQHF.